This T cell receptor beta chain was profiled in a study of blood T cell repertoires in COVID-19. The overall study: Sites in the United States, Italy and Spain provided acute and convalescent COVID-19 samples.

Only in-frame clones appear in the TCRdb table, and some are missing; sequencing was by immunoSEQ multiplex PCR. This table holds more than 95,000 clones, about 89% found once. The germline V gene has CDR1 SNHLY and CDR2 FYNNEI. CDR3 length equals 14 residues. V trimming: 6 bases; J trimming: 6 bases; junction bases outside the gene matches: 5. The chain combines TRBV2 with TRBJ2-2, with 9 bases aligning to TRBD2. The source of this sequence is a man aged 45-65 years with acute or convalescent COVID-19. Sequenced input: peripheral blood. The CDR3 spells CASSDGLASGELFF. In DNA form, the CDR3 reads TGTGCCAGCAGCGACGGACTAGCGTCCGGGGAGCTGTTTTTT.